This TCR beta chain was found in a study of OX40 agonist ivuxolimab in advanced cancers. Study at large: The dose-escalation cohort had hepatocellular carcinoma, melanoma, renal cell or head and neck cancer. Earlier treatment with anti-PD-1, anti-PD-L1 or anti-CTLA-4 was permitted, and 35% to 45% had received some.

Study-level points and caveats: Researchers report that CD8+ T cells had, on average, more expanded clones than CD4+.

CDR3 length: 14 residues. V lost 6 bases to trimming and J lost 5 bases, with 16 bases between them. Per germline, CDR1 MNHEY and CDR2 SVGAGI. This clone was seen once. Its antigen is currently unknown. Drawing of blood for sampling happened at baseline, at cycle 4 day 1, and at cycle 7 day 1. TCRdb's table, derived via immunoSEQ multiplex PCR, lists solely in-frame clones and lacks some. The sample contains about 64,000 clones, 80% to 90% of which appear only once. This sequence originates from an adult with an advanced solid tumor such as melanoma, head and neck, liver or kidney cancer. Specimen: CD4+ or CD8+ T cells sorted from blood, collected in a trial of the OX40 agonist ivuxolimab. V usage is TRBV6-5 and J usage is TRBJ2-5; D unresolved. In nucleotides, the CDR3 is TGTGCCAGCAGCCTAATACCAAACGGGGAGACCCAGTACTTC. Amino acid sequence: CASSLIPNGETQYF.